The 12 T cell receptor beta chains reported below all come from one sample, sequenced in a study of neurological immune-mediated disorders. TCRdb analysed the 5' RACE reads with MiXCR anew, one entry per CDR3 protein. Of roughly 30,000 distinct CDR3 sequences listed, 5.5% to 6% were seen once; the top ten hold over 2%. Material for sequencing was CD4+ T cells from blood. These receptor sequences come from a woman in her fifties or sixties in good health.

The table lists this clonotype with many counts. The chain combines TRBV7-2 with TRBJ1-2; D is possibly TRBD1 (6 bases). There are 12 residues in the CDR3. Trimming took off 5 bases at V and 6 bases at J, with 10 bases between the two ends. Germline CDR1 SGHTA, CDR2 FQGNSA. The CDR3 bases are TGTGCCAGCAGCCTACAGGGACATGGCTACACCTTC. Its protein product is CASSLQGHGYTF. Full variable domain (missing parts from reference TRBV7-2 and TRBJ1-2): GAGVSQSPSNKVTEKGKDVELRCDPISGHTALYWYRQSLGQGLEFLIYFQGNSAPDKSGLPSDRFSAERTGGSVSTLTIQRTQQEDSAVYLCASSLQGHGYTFGSGTRLTVV.

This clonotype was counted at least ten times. The CDR3 loop reads CASSYVLPRETQYF. DNA of the CDR3: TGTGCCAGCAGTTACGTCCTGCCGCGAGAGACCCAGTACTTC. V gene TRBV6-2 or TRBV6-3 combines with J gene TRBJ2-5; no clear D gene. The CDR3 is 14 residues long. Trimming left V 2 bases short and J 4 bases short, with 11 bases between. Germline CDR1 and CDR2: MNHEY and SVGEGT.

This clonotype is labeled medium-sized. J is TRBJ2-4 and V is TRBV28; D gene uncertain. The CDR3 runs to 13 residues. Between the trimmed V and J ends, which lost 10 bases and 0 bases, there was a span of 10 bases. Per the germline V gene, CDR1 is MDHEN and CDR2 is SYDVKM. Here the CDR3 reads CATATVAKNIQYF. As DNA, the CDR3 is TGTGCCACCGCGACGGTAGCCAAAAACATTCAGTACTTC.

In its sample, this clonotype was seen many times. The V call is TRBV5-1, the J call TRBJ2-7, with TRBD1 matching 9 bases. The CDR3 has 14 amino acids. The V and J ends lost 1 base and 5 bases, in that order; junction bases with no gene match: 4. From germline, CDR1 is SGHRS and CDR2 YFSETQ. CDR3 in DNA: TGCGCCAGCAGCTTGACAGGGGGCTCGAACGAGCAGTACTTC. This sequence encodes CASSLTGGSNEQYF. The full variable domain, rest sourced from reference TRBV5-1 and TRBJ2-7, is KAGVTQTPRYLIKTRGQQVTLSCSPISGHRSVSWYQQTPGQGLQFLFEYFSETQRNKGNFPGRFSGRQFSNSRSEMNVSTLELGDSALYLCASSLTGGSNEQYFGPGTRLTVT.

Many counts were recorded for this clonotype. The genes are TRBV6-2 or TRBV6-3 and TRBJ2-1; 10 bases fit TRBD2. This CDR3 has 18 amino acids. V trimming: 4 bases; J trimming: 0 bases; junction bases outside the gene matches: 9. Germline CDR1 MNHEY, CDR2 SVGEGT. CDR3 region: CASSLGLAVGGSYNEQFF. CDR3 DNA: TGTGCCAGCAGTTTAGGACTAGCGGTTGGGGGCTCCTACAATGAGCAGTTCTTC.

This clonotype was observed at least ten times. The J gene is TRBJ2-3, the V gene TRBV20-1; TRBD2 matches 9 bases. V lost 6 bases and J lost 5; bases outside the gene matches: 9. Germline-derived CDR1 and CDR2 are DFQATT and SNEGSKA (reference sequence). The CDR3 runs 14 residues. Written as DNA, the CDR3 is TGCAGTGCCCGCCGCGGGGGGGCGGAAGATACGCAGTATTTT. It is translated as CSARRGGAEDTQYF.

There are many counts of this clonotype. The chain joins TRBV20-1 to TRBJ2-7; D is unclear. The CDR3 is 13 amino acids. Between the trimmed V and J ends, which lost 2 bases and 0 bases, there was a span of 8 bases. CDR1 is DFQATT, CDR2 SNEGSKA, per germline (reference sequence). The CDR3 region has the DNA TGCAGTGCTAGACGTCCGAGCTCCTACGAGCAGTACTTC. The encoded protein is CSARRPSSYEQYF.

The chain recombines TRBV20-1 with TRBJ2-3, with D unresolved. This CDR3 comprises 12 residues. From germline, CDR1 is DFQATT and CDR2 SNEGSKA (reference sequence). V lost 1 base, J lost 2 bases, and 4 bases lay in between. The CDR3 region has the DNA TGCAGTGCTAGAGTACTCACAGATACGCAGTATTTT. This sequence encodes CSARVLTDTQYF.

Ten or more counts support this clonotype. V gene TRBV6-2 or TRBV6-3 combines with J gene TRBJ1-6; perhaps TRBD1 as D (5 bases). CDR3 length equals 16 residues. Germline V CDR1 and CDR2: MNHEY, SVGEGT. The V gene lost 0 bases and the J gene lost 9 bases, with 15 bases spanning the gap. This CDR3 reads CASSYSKGRGGSPLHF. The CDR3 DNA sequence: TGTGCCAGCAGTTACTCTAAGGGACGCGGGGGTTCACCCCTCCACTTT.

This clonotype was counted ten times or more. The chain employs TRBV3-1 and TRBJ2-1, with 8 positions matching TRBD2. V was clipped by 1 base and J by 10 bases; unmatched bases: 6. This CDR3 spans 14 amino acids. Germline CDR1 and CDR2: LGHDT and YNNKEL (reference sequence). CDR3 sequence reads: CASSQVLAVPEQFF. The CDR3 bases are TGTGCCAGCAGCCAAGTACTAGCGGTACCCGAGCAGTTCTTC.

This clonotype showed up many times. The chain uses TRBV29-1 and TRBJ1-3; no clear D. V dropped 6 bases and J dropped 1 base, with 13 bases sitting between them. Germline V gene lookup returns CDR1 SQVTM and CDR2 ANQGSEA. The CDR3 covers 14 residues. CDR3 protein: CSVPGPNSGNTIYF. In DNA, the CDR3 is TGCAGCGTGCCTGGGCCGAATTCTGGAAACACCATATATTTT.

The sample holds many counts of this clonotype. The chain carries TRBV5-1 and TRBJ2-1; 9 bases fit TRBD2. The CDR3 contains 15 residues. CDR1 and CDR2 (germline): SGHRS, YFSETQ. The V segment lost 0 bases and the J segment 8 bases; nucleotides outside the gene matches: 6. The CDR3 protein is CASSLDGTSWDEQFF. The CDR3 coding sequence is TGCGCCAGCAGCTTGGACGGGACTAGCTGGGATGAGCAGTTCTTC.